This T cell receptor (beta chain) was captured by sequencing in a study of blood T cell repertoires in COVID-19. Per germline, CDR1 SGHRS and CDR2 YFSETQ. This CDR3 contains 14 residues. V gave up 5 bases and J gave up 7 bases; unmatched junction bases: 3. Assay: immunoSEQ multiplex PCR; the TCRdb copy retains only in-frame clones and omits some. The sample yields over 250,000 clones, about four fifths seen once. The sample taken for sequencing was peripheral blood. This rearrangement joins TRBV5-1 to TRBJ1-6; 10 bases are shared with TRBD1. The TCR sequence derives from a woman aged 50 to 60 who had recovered from COVID-19. The CDR3 reads CASRQGQGNSPLHF. CDR3 nucleotides: TGCGCCAGCAGGCAGGGACAGGGGAATTCACCCCTCCACTTT.